The TCR beta chain under discussion was sequenced for a study of control samples from healthy donors and cancer patients. Produced via immunoSEQ multiplex PCR; TCRdb's table is partial and in-frame only. The data show about 73,000 clones, around 94% seen once. Germline loops: CDR1 MDHEN, CDR2 SYDVKM. The CDR3 runs to 13 residues. V lost 6 bases and J 5 bases, leaving 13 bases between the germline ends. This TCR was recovered from a woman aged 40-49 years in good health. The J gene is TRBJ2-5, the V gene TRBV28; possibly TRBD1 for D (7 bases). Sequencing used blood. Written as DNA, the CDR3 is TGTGCCAGCAGAGGGGCAGGGGGGGAGACCCAGTACTTC. Translating it yields CASRGAGGETQYF.